The 20 T cell receptor beta chains in this list originate from one sample, sequenced in a study of post-analysis software for immune sequencing data. Findings of the study overall: Four to six TRBV segments were significantly more frequent in patients than in controls. TRBV5-6, TRBV5-1 and TRBV20-1 were among these segments.

These receptors have no identified antigens. Prepared libraries of TCR beta cDNA carried unique molecular identifiers. TCRdb reprocessed the PCR reads via MiXCR and lists one record per CDR3 protein. The sample has hundreds of thousands of distinct CDR3 sequences; over 45% are singletons. The source material was blood. These receptor sequences come from a girl aged 2-9 years with multiple sclerosis.

The V and J genes are TRBV5-1 and TRBJ2-7; D is undetermined. Trimming removed 0 bases from V and 0 bases from J, with 7 bases in between. Germline V lookup: CDR1 SGHRS, CDR2 YFSETQ. This CDR3 contains 14 residues. The CDR3 loop is CASSLGLDSYEQYF. The CDR3 DNA reads as TGCGCCAGCAGCTTGGGGCTAGACTCCTACGAGCAGTACTTC.

The chain couples TRBV24-1 to TRBJ2-1; D gene uncertain. Germline-derived CDR1 and CDR2 are KGHDR and SFDVKD. The CDR3 loop spans 13 amino acids. Trimming shortened V by 3 bases and J by 8 bases, and 10 bases separated the two germline ends. The CDR3, as DNA: TGTGCCACCAGTGATAACACCCAGGATGAGCAGTTCTTC. The encoded protein is CATSDNTQDEQFF.

The CDR3, as DNA: TGTGCCAGCAGTTCCATAGCGGGCGGATCGGGGGAGCAGTACTTC. This gives the protein CASSSIAGGSGEQYF. V is TRBV12-3 or TRBV12-4 and J is TRBJ2-5; TRBD2 matches 7 bases. With V trimmed by 4 bases and J by 11 bases, 16 bases remained unmatched. The CDR3 is 15 amino acids.

This clonotype appeared a few times. The chain recombines TRBV20-1 with TRBJ1-4, with 9 bases aligning to TRBD1. The CDR3 length is 16 residues. The germline V gene has CDR1 DFQATT and CDR2 SNEGSKA (reference sequence). Trimming at V came to 5 bases and at J to 0 bases, leaving 7 bases not matched to a gene. The CDR3, as DNA: TGCAGTGCTGTAGGACAGGGGTTTGCAACTAATGAAAAACTGTTTTTT. This gives the protein CSAVGQGFATNEKLFF.

The chain has TRBV12-3 or TRBV12-4 and TRBJ1-1, with a possible D match to TRBD1 (6 bases). This CDR3 is built from 13 residues. The V end lost 5 bases, the J end lost 11 bases, and 18 bases lay between the germline ends. CDR3 coding DNA: TGTGCCAGCAGTCTGACAGGCATGGGGAGGGCTTTCTTT. Its translation: CASSLTGMGRAFF.

CDR3 sequence reads: CSVGEDTQYF. CDR3 in DNA: TGCAGCGTTGGGGAAGATACGCAGTATTTT. This chain links TRBV29-1 with TRBJ2-3; D gene uncertain. Trimming removed 4 bases at V and 5 bases at J, with 4 bases between. CDR1 SQVTM and CDR2 ANQGSEA come from the germline V gene. This CDR3 has 10 amino acids.

J is TRBJ2-1 and V is TRBV5-6, with D tentatively TRBD1 (5 bases). The J call may be incorrect, as the DNA end agrees better with TRBJ2-7. There are 13 residues in the CDR3. Germline lookup yields CDR1 SGHDT and CDR2 YYEEEE. CDR3 amino acids: CASSLVVPGPQYF. The DNA for the CDR3 is TGTGCCAGCAGCTTGGTCGTTCCAGGGCCGCAGTACTTC.

V and J are TRBV6-5 and TRBJ1-1, with D uncertain. V gave up 0 bases and J gave up 4 bases, with 15 bases separating them. This CDR3 is built from 16 residues. The germline CDR1 and CDR2 sequences are MNHEY and SVGAGI. CDR3 DNA sequence: TGTGCCAGCAGTTACTCGATTTCGGGGATGGCCACTGAAGCTTTCTTT. Translation: CASSYSISGMATEAFF.

Here the CDR3 reads CSARDRRETGPPYEQYF. The CDR3, as DNA: TGCAGTGCTAGAGATCGGCGGGAGACAGGGCCTCCCTACGAGCAGTACTTC. The chain links TRBV20-1 to TRBJ2-7, with D perhaps being TRBD1 or TRBD2 (7 bases each). The CDR3 extends over 17 amino acids. The V and J ends lost 0 bases and 2 bases respectively, with 20 bases between them. Per the germline V gene, CDR1 is DFQATT and CDR2 is SNEGSKA (reference sequence).

This clonotype was recorded a few times. The J gene is TRBJ2-1, the V gene TRBV7-3; D is uncertain. The length of the CDR3 is 13 residues. The germline gives CDR1 SGHTA, CDR2 FQGTGA. The V and J ends lost 3 bases and 7 bases respectively, with 10 bases between them. In nucleotides, the CDR3 is TGTGCCAGCAGCTTCATAATGGCAAATGAGCAGTTCTTC. Translating it yields CASSFIMANEQFF.

The chain combines TRBV2 with TRBJ2-7, with 12 bases matching TRBD2. Germline-derived CDR1 and CDR2 are SNHLY and FYNNEI. The length of the CDR3 is 18 residues. The ends lost 3 bases at V and 5 bases at J; junction bases unmatched: 14. The CDR3 spells CASSDLAGGPFSGHEQYF. CDR3 nucleotides: TGTGCCAGCAGTGATCTAGCGGGAGGGCCCTTTTCCGGCCACGAGCAGTACTTC.

This clonotype was seen repeatedly, ten times or more. The chain uses TRBV12-3 or TRBV12-4 and TRBJ2-1, with 7 bases matching TRBD1. V shed 3 bases and J 2 bases; nucleotides not matched to a gene: 4. This CDR3 region has 15 residues. The CDR3: CASSLGRGTYNEQFF. CDR3 DNA: TGTGCCAGCAGTTTGGGCAGGGGGACCTACAATGAGCAGTTCTTC.

V gene TRBV20-1 combines with J gene TRBJ2-3, with D perhaps matching TRBD1 (5 bases). V was trimmed by 0 bases and J by 5 bases, leaving 18 bases between them. Germline CDR1 is DFQATT and CDR2 is SNEGSKA (reference sequence). The CDR3 runs 16 residues. CDR3 in DNA: TGCAGTGCTAGAGATTCCAGGGCCCCTTTAGGAGATACGCAGTATTTT. Residues: CSARDSRAPLGDTQYF.

V gene TRBV25-1 combines with J gene TRBJ2-1; 7 bases agree with TRBD2. Unmatched junction bases numbered 14, after V lost 8 bases and J lost 10 bases. The germline CDR1 and CDR2 sequences are MGHDK and SYGVNS. CDR3 length: 14 amino acids. The CDR3 loop reads CASEVSGVISEQFF. Here the CDR3 DNA reads TGTGCCAGCGAAGTAAGCGGGGTTATCAGCGAGCAGTTCTTC.

This rearrangement joins TRBV29-1 to TRBJ2-5; tentative D call: TRBD2 (5 bases). Germline V CDR1 and CDR2: SQVTM, ANQGSEA. There are 13 residues in the CDR3. Between the trimmed V and J ends, which lost 8 bases and 1 base, there was a span of 14 bases. The CDR3, as DNA: TGCAGCTCCGGCCGAGGGCCCCAAGAGACCCAGTACTTC. This gives the protein CSSGRGPQETQYF.

The rearrangement links TRBV2 to TRBJ2-1; 10 positions match TRBD2. V was clipped by 5 bases and J by 5 bases; unmatched bases: 9. CDR1 and CDR2 from the germline V gene are SNHLY and FYNNEI. CDR3 length: 16 amino acids. This CDR3 is CASSLQREGRDNEQFF. The CDR3 coding sequence is TGTGCCAGCAGTCTCCAGCGGGAGGGCCGCGACAATGAGCAGTTCTTC.

The V and J genes are TRBV20-1 and TRBJ2-5, with 10 nucleotides matching TRBD1. The V segment lost 7 bases and the J segment 3 bases; nucleotides outside the gene matches: 11. CDR1 is DFQATT, CDR2 SNEGSKA, per germline (reference sequence). The CDR3 runs 15 residues. CDR3 loop: CSVDRGLASEETQYF. CDR3 in DNA: TGCAGTGTGGACAGGGGGTTGGCAAGCGAAGAGACCCAGTACTTC.

This clonotype was detected only a few times. The chain joins TRBV6-2 or TRBV6-3 to TRBJ2-7; no firm D call. From germline, CDR1 is MNHEY and CDR2 SVGEGT. V gave up 8 bases and J gave up 0 bases, with 11 bases separating them. The CDR3 length is 13 residues. The DNA of the CDR3 is TGTGCCAGCGCCCTGCAGGACTCCTACGAGCAGTACTTC. Protein: CASALQDSYEQYF.

In the case of this clonotype: This clone may be a read error of a much larger clone one base away. The chain employs TRBV6-5 and TRBJ2-1, with D unresolved. The CDR3 has 10 residues. Germline CDR1 is MNHEY and CDR2 is SVGAGI. CDR3 protein: CASGYNGQFF. Here the CDR3 DNA reads TGTGCCAGCGGCTACAATGGGCAGTTCTTC.

The chain's CDR3 is CASTPATGLTDTQYF. The DNA for the CDR3 is TGTGCCAGCACTCCAGCTACAGGGTTGACAGATACGCAGTATTTT. This rearrangement joins TRBV6-6 to TRBJ2-3; TRBD1 might be the D (6 bases). The length of the CDR3 is 15 residues. Deletions cut 7 bases from V and 3 bases from J, with 17 bases between. Germline CDR1 and CDR2: MNHNY and SVGAGI (reference sequence).